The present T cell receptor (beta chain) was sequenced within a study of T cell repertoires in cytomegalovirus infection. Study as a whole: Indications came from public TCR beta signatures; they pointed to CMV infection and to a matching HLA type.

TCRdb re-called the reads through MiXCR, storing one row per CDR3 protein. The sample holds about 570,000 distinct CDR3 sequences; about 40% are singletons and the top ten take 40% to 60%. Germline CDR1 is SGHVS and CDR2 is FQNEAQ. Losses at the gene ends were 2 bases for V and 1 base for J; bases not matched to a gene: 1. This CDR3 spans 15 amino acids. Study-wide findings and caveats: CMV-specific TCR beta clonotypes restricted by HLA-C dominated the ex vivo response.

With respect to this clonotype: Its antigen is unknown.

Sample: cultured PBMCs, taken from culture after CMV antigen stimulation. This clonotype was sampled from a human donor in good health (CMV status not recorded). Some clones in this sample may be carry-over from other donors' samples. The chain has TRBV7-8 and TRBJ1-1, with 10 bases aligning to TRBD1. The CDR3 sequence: CASSLRTGGNTEAFF. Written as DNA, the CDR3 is TGTGCCAGCAGCTTAAGGACAGGGGGGAACACTGAAGCTTTCTTT.